The 26 T cell receptor beta chains in this list originate from one sample, sequenced in a study of early T cells in non-severe SARS-CoV-2 infection. TCRdb re-analysed the 5' RACE reads in MiXCR, keeping a single row per CDR3 protein. The sample contains about 92,000 distinct CDR3 sequences, 13% to 15% of which appear only once. What was sequenced was whole blood. Receptors were obtained from an adult who was a healthcare worker with PCR-confirmed SARS-CoV-2 infection or an uninfected control (not recorded which).

The chain joins TRBV6-2 or TRBV6-3 to TRBJ2-7, with 7 bases matching TRBD1. The germline V gene has CDR1 MNHEY and CDR2 SVGEGT. J lost 3 bases, V lost 0 bases, and 11 bases had no gene match. The CDR3 is 17 residues long. CDR3 region: CASSYSPDRVGYYEQYF. CDR3 sequence (DNA): TGTGCCAGCAGTTACTCCCCCGACAGGGTCGGGTACTACGAGCAGTACTTC.

Notes on this clonotype: A single base separates this from a much larger clone, so it may be a read error. The chain is built from TRBV7-6 and TRBJ2-7, with 9 bases identical to TRBD1. Germline V gives CDR1 SGHVS, CDR2 FNYEAQ. The trim removed 5 bases at V and 4 bases at J, leaving 6 bases unmatched. There are 14 residues in the CDR3. The CDR3 reads CASSTGTGPYEQYF. The CDR3 region has the DNA TGTGCCAGCAGCACCGGGACAGGGCCTTACGAGCAGTACTTC.

This clonotype was seen only a few times. The rearrangement joins TRBV5-5 to TRBJ1-1; a possible D gene is TRBD1 (5 bases). This CDR3 is built from 13 residues. The germline V gene has CDR1 SGHKS and CDR2 YYEKEE (reference sequence). Trimming took off 2 bases at V and 3 bases at J, with 8 bases between the two ends. In DNA form, the CDR3 reads TGTGCCAGCAGCTTTCAGGGAGACACTGAAGCTTTCTTT. This codes for CASSFQGDTEAFF.

This clonotype has more than one count but fewer than ten. This chain links TRBV12-3 or TRBV12-4 with TRBJ1-4, with D unclear. V was trimmed by 7 bases and J by 4 bases, leaving 19 bases between them. The CDR3 totals 16 residues. DNA for the CDR3: TGTGCCAGCACCTACGGTCAGATACAGTTTAATGAAAAACTGTTTTTT. Translated: CASTYGQIQFNEKLFF.

The V call is TRBV2, the J call TRBJ1-2; D gene unclear. Trimming cost V 0 bases and J 2 bases, with 13 bases left between them. Germline V gene sequence: CDR1 SNHLY, CDR2 FYNNEI. The CDR3 has 16 amino acids. CDR3 loop: CASSEALRQVNYGYTF. In DNA, the CDR3 is TGTGCCAGCAGTGAAGCGCTTCGGCAGGTGAACTATGGCTACACCTTC.

V gene TRBV28 combines with J gene TRBJ2-7; unclear D gene. CDR1 and CDR2 (germline): MDHEN, SYDVKM. The CDR3 is 11 amino acids. V lost 1 base and J lost 6, with 4 bases in between. The CDR3 reads CASSLSREQYF. CDR3 bases: TGTGCCAGCAGTTTATCGCGCGAGCAGTACTTC.

This clonotype was seen a handful of times. The chain joins TRBV7-9 to TRBJ2-3, with 9 bases that match TRBD2. The junction had 5 bases not matched to a gene; V was cut back by 1 base and J by 3 bases. The CDR3 is 16 amino acids. Germline values: CDR1 SEHNR, CDR2 FQNEAQ (reference sequence). Here the CDR3 reads CASSLDGLARTDTQYF. Written as DNA, the CDR3 is TGTGCCAGCAGCTTAGACGGACTAGCGAGGACAGATACGCAGTATTTT.

In its sample, this clonotype was seen many times. The chain couples TRBV7-2 to TRBJ2-2, with D perhaps assigned TRBD1 or TRBD2 (5 bases each). Germline V CDR1 and CDR2: SGHTA, FQGNSA. There are 16 residues in the CDR3. Trimming pared 3 bases from V and 1 base from J, leaving 12 bases between. CDR3 in DNA: TGTGCCAGCAGCTTTAATCTGAGGGGGAACACCGGGGAGCTGTTTTTT. Residues: CASSFNLRGNTGELFF.

J is TRBJ2-1 and V is TRBV18; 10 positions match TRBD2. The CDR3 loop spans 15 amino acids. Trimming at V came to 3 bases and at J to 6 bases, leaving 5 bases not matched to a gene. The germline gives CDR1 KGHSH, CDR2 LQKENI. CDR3 sequence reads: CASSPQRGGPNEQFF. In DNA, the CDR3 is TGTGCCAGCTCACCTCAGCGGGGGGGCCCCAATGAGCAGTTCTTC.

The table lists this clonotype with a few counts. The V and J genes are TRBV20-1 and TRBJ2-1; TRBD2 matches 8 bases. Germline CDR1 DFQATT, CDR2 SNEGSKA (reference sequence). V lost 6 bases and J lost 1; bases outside the gene matches: 5. The CDR3 is made up of 14 amino acids. The DNA for the CDR3 is TGCAGTGCCGCGGGGGGCCTTTCCTACAATGAGCAGTTCTTC. Translated: CSAAGGLSYNEQFF.

This clonotype was picked up many times. The rearrangement links TRBV7-9 to TRBJ1-2; D is ambiguous. This CDR3 is 14 amino acids long. CDR1 and CDR2 from the germline V gene are SEHNR and FQNEAQ (reference sequence). Trimming removed 7 bases from V and 10 bases from J, with 22 bases in between. CDR3 loop: CASNLHSQAPNYTF. The CDR3 DNA reads TGTGCCAGCAACTTGCATTCCCAGGCGCCCAACTACACCTTC. Together with reference TRBV7-9 and TRBJ1-2, the CDR3 gives the full variable domain: DTGVSQNPRHKITKRGQNVTFRCDPISEHNRLYWYRQTLGQGPEFLTYFQNEAQLEKSRLLSDRFSAERPKGSFSTLEIQRTEQGDSAMYLCASNLHSQAPNYTFGSGTRLTVV.

The chain carries TRBV24-1 and TRBJ2-2; a possible D gene is TRBD2 (6 bases). The CDR3 runs 17 residues. V was trimmed by 2 bases and J by 8 bases, leaving 20 bases between them. Per germline, CDR1 KGHDR and CDR2 SFDVKD. The CDR3 nucleotides are TGTGCCACCAGTGATTCGCCGGGACGGGAGTTGCTTGGGGAGCTGTTTTTT. Residues: CATSDSPGRELLGELFF.

The chain has TRBV5-5 and TRBJ1-1; perhaps TRBD1 as D (5 bases). Germline V gene data show CDR1 as SGHKS and CDR2 as YYEKEE (reference sequence). Trimming cost V 1 base and J 7 bases, with 11 bases left between them. The CDR3 covers 13 residues. CDR3 loop: CASSLSGRNEAFF. The DNA of the CDR3 is TGTGCCAGCAGCTTGTCAGGGAGGAATGAAGCTTTCTTT.

This clonotype showed up just a few times. The chain uses TRBV28 and TRBJ1-2, with 8 bases matching TRBD1. This CDR3 is 14 amino acids long. Germline CDR1 MDHEN, CDR2 SYDVKM. V shed 5 bases and J 1 base; nucleotides not matched to a gene: 3. The CDR3 protein is CASSVQGVNYGYTF. Written as DNA, the CDR3 is TGTGCCAGCAGTGTACAGGGGGTTAACTATGGCTACACCTTC.

This clonotype was counted at least ten times. The chain employs TRBV7-3 and TRBJ2-1, with TRBD2 matching 8 bases. This CDR3 comprises 15 residues. The J segment lost 6 bases and the V segment lost 5 bases, leaving 9 bases of the junction unmatched. Germline CDR1 SGHTA, CDR2 FQGTGA. The CDR3 loop reads CASSPGGTSFNEQFF. For the CDR3, the DNA is TGTGCCAGCAGCCCAGGCGGGACTAGTTTCAATGAGCAGTTCTTC. The complete variable domain, with remaining parts taken from reference TRBV7-3 and TRBJ2-1, reads GAGVSQTPSNKVTEKGKYVELRCDPISGHTALYWYRQSLGQGPEFLIYFQGTGAADDSGLPNDRFFAVRPEGSVSTLKIQRTERGDSAVYLCASSPGGTSFNEQFFGPGTRLTVL.

This clonotype was found many times. The rearrangement uses TRBV29-1 and TRBJ2-3; D uncertain. There are 14 residues in the CDR3. V was cut by 1 base and J by 2 bases, with 10 bases left in between. Germline V gives CDR1 SQVTM, CDR2 ANQGSEA. The CDR3 nucleotides read TGCAGCGTTGAAGGGGCAGCCTCCACAGATACGCAGTATTTT. It yields the protein CSVEGAASTDTQYF.

The chain employs TRBV6-2 or TRBV6-3 and TRBJ2-5, with a tentative D call TRBD1 (5 bases). The CDR3 covers 16 residues. V dropped 4 bases and J dropped 1 base, with 16 bases sitting between them. Germline V lookup: CDR1 MNHEY, CDR2 SVGEGT. The CDR3 nucleotides are TGTGCCAGCAGTTTTGTATCAGGCAGGGTCCAAGAGACCCAGTACTTC. Its translation: CASSFVSGRVQETQYF.

V gene TRBV7-9 combines with J gene TRBJ2-3, with D perhaps assigned TRBD1 or TRBD2 (6 bases each). Trimming took off 3 bases at V and 10 bases at J, with 17 bases between the two ends. CDR3 size: 14 residues. Germline values: CDR1 SEHNR, CDR2 FQNEAQ (reference sequence). Here the CDR3 DNA reads TGTGCCAGCAGCTTTCGAGGGGGGTACCGCGCGCAGTATTTT. It codes for CASSFRGGYRAQYF.

The rearrangement joins TRBV7-2 to TRBJ2-7; D gene unclear. The CDR3 spans 13 residues. V was pared by 5 bases and J by 7 bases, with 15 bases between. Germline V gene lookup returns CDR1 SGHTA and CDR2 FQGNSA. The CDR3 loop is CASSQQGLWEQYF. In DNA form, the CDR3 reads TGTGCCAGCAGCCAACAAGGCTTATGGGAGCAGTACTTC.

The table lists this clonotype with a count of one. The gene calls are TRBV6-1 and TRBJ1-1; D remains ambiguous. CDR1 and CDR2 from the germline V gene are MNHNS and SASEGT. Trimming left V 6 bases short and J 2 bases short, with 10 bases between. This CDR3 comprises 13 residues. The CDR3 reads CASRTAGNTEAFF. As DNA, the CDR3 is TGTGCCAGCAGGACCGCAGGTAACACTGAAGCTTTCTTT.

This clonotype has more than one count but fewer than ten. The chain is built from TRBV4-1 and TRBJ2-3; either TRBD1 or TRBD2 may supply D (5 bases each). In germline, CDR1 is MGHRA, CDR2 YSYEKL. The CDR3 is 16 amino acids. V was shortened by 3 bases and J by 2 bases, with 15 bases between the two germline ends. The CDR3 sequence is CASSHRGTPSTDTQYF. In nucleotides, the CDR3 is TGCGCCAGCAGCCATAGAGGGACCCCTTCCACAGATACGCAGTATTTT.

This rearrangement joins TRBV20-1 to TRBJ2-2; 15 bases agree with TRBD2. In germline, CDR1 is DFQATT, CDR2 SNEGSKA (reference sequence). The CDR3 totals 19 residues. J lost 4 bases, V lost 2 bases, and 11 bases had no gene match. This CDR3 reads CSARPPGLAGGQGTGELFF. CDR3 nucleotide sequence: TGCAGTGCTAGACCCCCCGGACTAGCGGGGGGGCAGGGCACCGGGGAGCTGTTTTTT.

This clonotype appeared many times. Here the CDR3 DNA reads TGTGCCAGCAGTTTAGTAGGGTACAGCACAGATACGCAGTATTTT. It yields the protein CASSLVGYSTDTQYF. V usage is TRBV28 and J usage is TRBJ2-3; no clear D gene. The CDR3 length is 15 residues. Trimming cost V 2 bases and J 0 bases, with 9 bases left between them. The germline V gene has CDR1 MDHEN and CDR2 SYDVKM. The complete variable domain, with remaining parts taken from reference TRBV28 and TRBJ2-3, reads DVKVTQSSRYLVKRTGEKVFLECVQDMDHENMFWYRQDPGLGLRLIYFSYDVKMKEKGDIPEGYSVSREKKERFSLILESASTNQTSMYLCASSLVGYSTDTQYFGPGTRLTVL.

This clonotype was detected a few times. The rearrangement links TRBV27 to TRBJ1-6; D perhaps matches TRBD1 (6 bases). The germline CDR1 and CDR2 sequences are MNHEY and SMNVEV (reference sequence). This CDR3 has 15 amino acids. The germline V and J ends were trimmed by 7 bases and 5 bases, with 15 bases remaining between them. This CDR3 reads CASNRDRHHNSPLHF. The CDR3 DNA is TGTGCCAGCAACCGAGACAGGCACCATAATTCACCCCTCCACTTT.

There are a few counts of this clonotype. This rearrangement joins TRBV29-1 to TRBJ2-3; perhaps TRBD2 as D (6 bases). The CDR3 is 13 residues long. Trimming pared 3 bases from V and 5 bases from J, leaving 12 bases between. Germline CDR1 reads SQVTM; CDR2 reads ANQGSEA. The CDR3 nucleotides are TGCAGCGTTGATGGCGCGGGGATAGATACGCAGTATTTT. It encodes CSVDGAGIDTQYF.

The chain recombines TRBV12-3 or TRBV12-4 with TRBJ2-5; D possibly matches TRBD1 or TRBD2 (5 bases each). This CDR3 has 15 residues. Between the trimmed V and J ends, which lost 5 bases and 3 bases, there was a span of 16 bases. The CDR3, as DNA: TGTGCCAGCAGTCGATTCCGGGGCCCAAAAGAGACCCAGTACTTC. It is translated as CASSRFRGPKETQYF.